This T cell receptor beta chain was observed in a study of shared clonotypes between healthy human individuals (dated by TCRdb to 2020 to 2021). Background on the whole study: The cohort comprised two women and a few men aged 18 to 49 years. Per donor, three plates each were used for CD4 naive and CD4 memory, two for CD8 naive, and one for CD8 memory. To estimate repertoire size and how much clonotype sharing occurs between individuals, the study deeply sequenced the blood TCR repertoires of roughly 5 healthy adults. To increase sequencing depth and limit assay-specific biases, TCR repertoire library preparation and sequencing were carried out by different laboratories using diverse techniques. Between about 0.85 and 8.9 billion PBMCs per donor were obtained by leukapheresis.

Using the deep immunoSEQ assay, TCR CDR3 regions were amplified from genomic DNA by multiplex PCR. Extracted genomic DNA from each cell subset was spread evenly across all wells of several immunoSEQ 96-well plates, with each plate serving as a replicate. For sorted subsets, each replicate PCR was loaded with roughly 190 ng genomic DNA, equivalent to 32,000 or so T cell genomes. The purified libraries were quantified using a Qubit 3.0 fluorometer, sized with a Bioanalyzer 2100, and then quantified again using the KAPA Library Quantification kit. Each immunoSEQ 96-well plate was sequenced on its own single-read 150-cycle Illumina NextSeq 550 flow cell. As for the authors' bioinformatics: Because the immunoSEQ output held only junctional sequences and lacked quality scores, the filtering could not match the filtering applied to full-length reads. Sequences were annotated with PyIR, a Python wrapper for IgBLAST v1.9, using IMGT germline references to assign V/J genes and CDR3. Reads were removed for weak V/J assignments (E-value above 1e-6), missing CDR3, stop codons, out-of-frame junctions, or ambiguous translated residues. V3J clonotypes were defined by identical inferred V gene, J gene, and CDR3 amino acid sequence. The percentage overlap between two repertoires was calculated by dividing the number of shared unique clonotypes by the size of the smaller repertoire. Repertoire richness was assessed with RTK rarefaction, the Chao1 estimator, and Recon v2.1 estimates of unobserved clonotypes. Generation probabilities for all TCRbeta clonotypes obtained by the gDNA method from a few donors were computed using OLGA. TCRdb holds this immuneACCESS table with in-frame rearrangements only. Some clones are missing; in checked studies, unresolved V genes explain under half, and the rest has no known cause. From that table come the V and J calls and clone size; the DNA was used to work out D and trimming. The sample includes more than 2 million clones, with 90% to 95% observed a single time. The biggest ten clones account for 1.5% to 2% of the sample.

This clone showed up just once. The antigen this receptor binds is unknown. Per-nucleotide qualities are absent, and no much larger clonotype sits a single base away. For the CD8 naive samples, CD45RO-negative cells were positively selected for CCR7, yielding a CD45RA+CCR7+ population from which TemRA cells were excluded. Donors were healthy HIV-negative adults with no recently reported acute infections or vaccinations. Every donor was a Caucasian adult residing in Nashville, Tennessee, USA. Blood was collected by leukapheresis, and PBMCs were isolated by Ficoll-Histopaque density gradient centrifugation and then cryopreserved in liquid nitrogen vapor phase. Purity and quantity of every magnetically sorted T cell population were checked by analytical flow cytometry. Genomic DNA was isolated from every sorted fraction and measured by UV absorbance on a Nanodrop 2000c. Broad study findings and their caveats: Even with the large sequencing depth, rarefaction of the sorted-subset datasets indicated that sequencing was incomplete. Higher generation probabilities were observed for clonotypes shared by all four sorted-subset donors than for non-shared clonotypes. Pairwise subsampling indicated that sequencing depth was expected to affect the degree of clonotype sharing among donors. The genetic and exposure-history diversity represented was limited by the small number of donors. Sampling was restricted to blood, and TCR repertoires in tissue are likely to differ from TCR repertoires in blood. When a handful of donors were compared, the shared fraction of clonotypes was 5% to 6.5% for naive CD4, around 4% for naive CD8, roughly 2.5% for memory CD4, and approximately 0.4% for memory CD8. Naive subsets generally had larger estimated clonotype richness than memory subsets.

There are 16 amino acids in the CDR3, from cysteine to phenylalanine inclusive. The kept DNA is CDR3 alone, 48 bases in frame from the first base. At the junction V is shortened by 0 bases and J by 5 bases; bases outside the gene matches: 11. For CDR1 and CDR2, the germline V gene lists SGHRS and YFSETQ. Source material: naive CD8+ T cells from PBMCs. The cell subset or site label here, explained by the study, means: CD45RA+CCR7+. The sequence derives from a young man in good health. Some clones in this sample may be carry-over from other donors' samples. The V and J genes are TRBV5-1 and TRBJ2-7, with TRBD2 identical over 7 junction bases. The CDR3 region reads CASSLATRGNPHEQYF. The base sequence is TGCGCCAGCAGCTTGGCCACGCGGGGGAACCCCCACGAGCAGTACTTC.